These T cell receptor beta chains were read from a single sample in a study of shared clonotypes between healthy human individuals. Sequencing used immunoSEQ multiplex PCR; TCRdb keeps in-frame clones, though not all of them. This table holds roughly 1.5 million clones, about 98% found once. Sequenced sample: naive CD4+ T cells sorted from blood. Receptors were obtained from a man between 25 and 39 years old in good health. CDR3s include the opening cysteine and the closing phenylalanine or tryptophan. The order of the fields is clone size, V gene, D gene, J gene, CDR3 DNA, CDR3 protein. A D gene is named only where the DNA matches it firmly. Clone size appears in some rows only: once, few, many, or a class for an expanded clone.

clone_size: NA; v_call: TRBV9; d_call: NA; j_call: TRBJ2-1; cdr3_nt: TGTGCCAGCAGCGGTACGCAGGCTCATGAGCAGTTCTTC; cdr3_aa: CASSGTQAHEQFF
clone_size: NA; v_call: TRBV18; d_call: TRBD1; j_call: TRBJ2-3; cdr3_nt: TGTGCCAGCTCACTCCGACAGGGGAGCACAGATACGCAGTATTTT; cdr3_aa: CASSLRQGSTDTQYF
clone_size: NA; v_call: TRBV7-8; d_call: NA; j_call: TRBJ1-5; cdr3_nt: TGTGCCAGCAGCCTAAATAGCAATCAGCCCCAGCATTTT; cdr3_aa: CASSLNSNQPQHF
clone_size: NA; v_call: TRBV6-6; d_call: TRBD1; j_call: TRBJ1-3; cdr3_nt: TGTGCCAGCAGTTACTCTGGGACAGCTGGAAACACCATATATTTT; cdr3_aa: CASSYSGTAGNTIYF
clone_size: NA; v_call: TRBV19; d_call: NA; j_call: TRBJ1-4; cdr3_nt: TGTGCCAGTAGTGCTCCAGGGCGAAGTAATGAAAAACTGTTTTTT; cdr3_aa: CASSAPGRSNEKLFF
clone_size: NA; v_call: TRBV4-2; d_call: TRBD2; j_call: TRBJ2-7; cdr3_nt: TGTGCCAGCAGCCAAGATATGGGGGGGAAAAGGATTTCAAATTCCTACGAGCAGTACTTC; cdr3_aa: CASSQDMGGKRISNSYEQYF
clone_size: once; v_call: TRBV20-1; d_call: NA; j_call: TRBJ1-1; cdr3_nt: TGCAGTGCTAGGGGTCAGGATGAAGCTTTCTTT; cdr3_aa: CSARGQDEAFF
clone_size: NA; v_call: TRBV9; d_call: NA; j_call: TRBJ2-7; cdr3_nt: TGTGCCAGCAGCCCCAGGACAAGCACCTACGAGCAGTACTTC; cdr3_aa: CASSPRTSTYEQYF
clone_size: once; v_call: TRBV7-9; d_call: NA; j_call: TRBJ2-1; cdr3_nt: TGTGCCAGCAGCCCATCGGACAGAAGCTCCTACAATGAGCAGTTCTTC; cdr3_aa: CASSPSDRSSYNEQFF
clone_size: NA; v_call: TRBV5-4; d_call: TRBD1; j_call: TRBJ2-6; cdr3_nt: TGTGCCAGCCGGGACAGAGCCTCTGGGGCCAACGTCCTGACTTTC; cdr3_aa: CASRDRASGANVLTF
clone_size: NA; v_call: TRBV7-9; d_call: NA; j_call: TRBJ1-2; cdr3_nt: TGTGCCAGCAGCAAAGACCCGACGGCCCACTATGGCTACACCTTC; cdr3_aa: CASSKDPTAHYGYTF
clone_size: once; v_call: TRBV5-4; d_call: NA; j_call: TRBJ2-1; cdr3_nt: TGTGCCAGCAGCCAGCCGCGGGATGTGTCACATGAGCAGTTCTTC; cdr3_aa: CASSQPRDVSHEQFF
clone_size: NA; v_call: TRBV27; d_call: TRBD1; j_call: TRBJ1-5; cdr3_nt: TGTGCCAGCAGTTCCTGGACAGGGGGTAGGAGTCAGCCCCAGCATTTT; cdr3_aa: CASSSWTGGRSQPQHF
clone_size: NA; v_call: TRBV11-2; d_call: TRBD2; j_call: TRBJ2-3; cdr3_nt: TGTGCCAGCAGTAGTACTCGGACTAGCGGGAGGGCAGTCACAGATACGCAGTATTTT; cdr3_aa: CASSSTRTSGRAVTDTQYF
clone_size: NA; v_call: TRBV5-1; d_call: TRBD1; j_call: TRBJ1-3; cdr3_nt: TGCGCCAGCAGCTCAACAGGGGTAGGAAACACCATATATTTT; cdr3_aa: CASSSTGVGNTIYF
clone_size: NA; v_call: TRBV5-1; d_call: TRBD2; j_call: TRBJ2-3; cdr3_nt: TGCGCCAGCAGCTTAGCGGGAGTCCCAGATACGCAGTATTTT; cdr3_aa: CASSLAGVPDTQYF
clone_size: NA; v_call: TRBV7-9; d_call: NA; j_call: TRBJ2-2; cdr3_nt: TGTGCCAGCAGTCAAGAATACACCGGGGAGCTGTTTTTT; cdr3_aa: CASSQEYTGELFF
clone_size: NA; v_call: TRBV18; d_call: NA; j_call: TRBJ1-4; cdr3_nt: TGTGCCAGCTCACCACGATCTAATGAAAAACTGTTTTTT; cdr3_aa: CASSPRSNEKLFF
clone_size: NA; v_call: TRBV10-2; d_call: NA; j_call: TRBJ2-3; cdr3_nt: TGCGCCAGCAGAATGGGACGGCAGAACACAGATACGCAGTATTTT; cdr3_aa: CASRMGRQNTDTQYF
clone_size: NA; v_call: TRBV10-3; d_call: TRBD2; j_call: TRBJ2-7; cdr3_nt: TGTGCCATCAGTTATGGACTAGCGGCCCCCTACGAGCAGTACTTC; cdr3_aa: CAISYGLAAPYEQYF
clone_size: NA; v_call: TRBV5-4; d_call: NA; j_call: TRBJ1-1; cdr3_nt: TGTGCCAGCAGCACTGAAAGAATTCTGAACACTGAAGCTTTCTTT; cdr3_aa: CASSTERILNTEAFF
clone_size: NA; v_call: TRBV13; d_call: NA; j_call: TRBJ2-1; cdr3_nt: TGTGCCAGCAGCCATCCTAGTGGGAGAGGAGGTTTGAATGAGCAGTTCTTC; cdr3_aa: CASSHPSGRGGLNEQFF
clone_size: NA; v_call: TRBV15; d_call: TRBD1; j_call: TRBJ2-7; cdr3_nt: TGTGCCACCAGCAGGGCGGTGGACAGGGGATTCTCCTACGAGCAGTACTTC; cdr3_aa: CATSRAVDRGFSYEQYF
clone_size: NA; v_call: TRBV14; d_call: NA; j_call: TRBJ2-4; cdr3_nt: TGTGCCAGCAGCCAAGCAGGGGAGGTGAACATTCAGTACTTC; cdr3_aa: CASSQAGEVNIQYF
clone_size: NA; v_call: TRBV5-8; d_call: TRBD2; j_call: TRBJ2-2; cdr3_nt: TGTGCCAGCAGCTTGGTCGGACTAGCGGGAGACTTCACCGGGGAGCTGTTTTTT; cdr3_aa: CASSLVGLAGDFTGELFF
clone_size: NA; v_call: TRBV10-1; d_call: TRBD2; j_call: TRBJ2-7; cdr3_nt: TGCGCCACCCGAGAGAGGAGGACTAGCGGCGAGCAGTACTTC; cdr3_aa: CATRERRTSGEQYF
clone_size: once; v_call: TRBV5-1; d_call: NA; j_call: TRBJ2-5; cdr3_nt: TGCGCCAGCAGCTTGGGGGACAAGGTTCTCGAGACCCAGTACTTC; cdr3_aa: CASSLGDKVLETQYF
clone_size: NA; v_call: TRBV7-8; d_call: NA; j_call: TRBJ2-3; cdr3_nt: TGTGCCAGCAGCTTTCGGGCTCAAGATACGCAGTATTTT; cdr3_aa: CASSFRAQDTQYF
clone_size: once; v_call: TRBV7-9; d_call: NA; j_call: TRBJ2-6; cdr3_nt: TGTGCCAGCAGCTTGGAAGACGTCCTGACTTTC; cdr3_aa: CASSLEDVLTF
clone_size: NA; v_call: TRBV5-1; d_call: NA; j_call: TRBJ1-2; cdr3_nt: TGCGCCAGCAGCTCCGGGACGTATAATGGCTACACCTTC; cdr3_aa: CASSSGTYNGYTF
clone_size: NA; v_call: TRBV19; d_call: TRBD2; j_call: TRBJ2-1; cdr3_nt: TGTGCCAGTAGTTCTAGTGTGGCTAGCGGGAGTTCTGGCTCCTACAATGAGCAGTTCTTC; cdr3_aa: CASSSSVASGSSGSYNEQFF
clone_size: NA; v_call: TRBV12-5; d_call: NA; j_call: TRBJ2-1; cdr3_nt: TGTGCTAGTGGTTTTACAGGAGATAATGAGCAGTTCTTC; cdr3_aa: CASGFTGDNEQFF
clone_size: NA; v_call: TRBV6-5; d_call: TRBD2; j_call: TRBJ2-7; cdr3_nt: TGTGCCAGCAGACAACTAGCGGGAGTTTTATACGAGCAGTACTTC; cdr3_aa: CASRQLAGVLYEQYF
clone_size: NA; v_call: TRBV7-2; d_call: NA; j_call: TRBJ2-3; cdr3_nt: TGTGCCAGCATAAGGATGGCGGGGAACACAGATACGCAGTATTTT; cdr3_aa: CASIRMAGNTDTQYF
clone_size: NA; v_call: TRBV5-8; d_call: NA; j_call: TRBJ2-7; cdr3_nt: TGTGCCAGCAGCTTGGTCCTACGCAGAACCTACGAGCAGTACTTC; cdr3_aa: CASSLVLRRTYEQYF
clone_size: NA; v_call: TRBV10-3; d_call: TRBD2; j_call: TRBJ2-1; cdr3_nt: TGTGCCATCAGTGACAAGCGGGACTTTAATGAGCAGTTCTTC; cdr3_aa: CAISDKRDFNEQFF
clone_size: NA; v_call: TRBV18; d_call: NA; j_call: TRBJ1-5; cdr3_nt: TGTGCCAGCTCAGGGGACGGTAAGAGTCAGCCCCAGCATTTT; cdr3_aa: CASSGDGKSQPQHF
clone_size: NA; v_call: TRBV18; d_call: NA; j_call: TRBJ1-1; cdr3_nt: TGTGCCAGCTCTCCGCGAAGAGGGGTGAACACTGAAGCTTTCTTT; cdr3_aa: CASSPRRGVNTEAFF
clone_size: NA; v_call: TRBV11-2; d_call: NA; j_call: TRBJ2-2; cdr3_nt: TGTGCCAGCAGCTTAGGAAGGGGGTCGAACACCGGGGAGCTGTTTTTT; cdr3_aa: CASSLGRGSNTGELFF
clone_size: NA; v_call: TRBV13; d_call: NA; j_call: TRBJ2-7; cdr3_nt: TGTGCCAGCAGCCCTCTAGGGGTTAGCTCCTACGAGCAGTACTTC; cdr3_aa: CASSPLGVSSYEQYF
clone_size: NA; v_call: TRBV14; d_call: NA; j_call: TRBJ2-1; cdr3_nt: TGTGCCAGCAGCCCCCACAGGGCCGGGGTCTCCTACAATGAGCAGTTCTTC; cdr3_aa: CASSPHRAGVSYNEQFF
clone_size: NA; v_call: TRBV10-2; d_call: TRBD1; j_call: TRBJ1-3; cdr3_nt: TGCGCCAGCAGATACGACAGGGCCGGAAACACCATATATTTT; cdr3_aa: CASRYDRAGNTIYF
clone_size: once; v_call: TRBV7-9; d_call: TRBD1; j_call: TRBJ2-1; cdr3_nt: TGTGCCAGCAGCTTAGCCTGGACAGGCAATGAGCAGTTCTTC; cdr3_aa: CASSLAWTGNEQFF
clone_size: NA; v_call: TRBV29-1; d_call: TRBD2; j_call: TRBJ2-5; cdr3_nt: TGCAGCGTTTGTTGGACTAGCGGGTACCAAGAGACCCAGTACTTC; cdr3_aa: CSVCWTSGYQETQYF
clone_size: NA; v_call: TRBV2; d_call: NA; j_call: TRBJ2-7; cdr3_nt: TGTGCCAGCAGCCCTAGTGCGATCAAGGCAGAGCAGTACTTC; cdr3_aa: CASSPSAIKAEQYF
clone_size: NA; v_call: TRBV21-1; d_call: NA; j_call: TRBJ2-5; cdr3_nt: TGTGCCAGCAGCAATCACAGAGTTCGACTAGCGGGCCGACCCCAAGAGACCCAGTACTTC; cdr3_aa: CASSNHRVRLAGRPQETQYF